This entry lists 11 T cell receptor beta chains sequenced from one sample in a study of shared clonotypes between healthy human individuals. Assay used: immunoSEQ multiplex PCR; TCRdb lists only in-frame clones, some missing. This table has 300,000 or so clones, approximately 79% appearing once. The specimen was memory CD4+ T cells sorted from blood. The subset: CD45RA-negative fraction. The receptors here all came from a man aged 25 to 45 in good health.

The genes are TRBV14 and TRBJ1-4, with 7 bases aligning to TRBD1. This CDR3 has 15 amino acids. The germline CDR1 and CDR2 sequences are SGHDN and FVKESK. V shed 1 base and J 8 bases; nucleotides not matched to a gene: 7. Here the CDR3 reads CASSQVRGLTEKLFF. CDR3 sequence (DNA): TGTGCCAGCAGCCAAGTAAGGGGGCTTACAGAAAAACTGTTTTTT.

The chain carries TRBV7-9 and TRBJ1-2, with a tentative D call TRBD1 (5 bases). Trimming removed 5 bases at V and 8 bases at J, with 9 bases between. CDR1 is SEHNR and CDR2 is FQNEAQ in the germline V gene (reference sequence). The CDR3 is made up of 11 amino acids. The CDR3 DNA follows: TGTGCCAGCAGCCGACAGATCGGCTACACCTTC. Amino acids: CASSRQIGYTF.

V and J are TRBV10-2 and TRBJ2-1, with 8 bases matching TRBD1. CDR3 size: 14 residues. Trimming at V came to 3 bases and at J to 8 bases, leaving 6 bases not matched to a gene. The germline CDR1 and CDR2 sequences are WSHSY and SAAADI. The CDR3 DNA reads TGCGCCAGCAGTGAACCGACAGGGGACGATGAGCAGTTCTTC. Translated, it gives CASSEPTGDDEQFF.

CDR3 sequence: CAISGSGMVETQYF. CDR3 DNA sequence: TGTGCCATCAGTGGTAGCGGGATGGTGGAGACCCAGTACTTC. The rearrangement uses TRBV10-3 and TRBJ2-5, with 8 bases lining up with TRBD2. Germline V gene lookup returns CDR1 ENHRY and CDR2 SYGVKD. V shed 4 bases and J 5 bases; nucleotides not matched to a gene: 6. This CDR3 comprises 14 residues.

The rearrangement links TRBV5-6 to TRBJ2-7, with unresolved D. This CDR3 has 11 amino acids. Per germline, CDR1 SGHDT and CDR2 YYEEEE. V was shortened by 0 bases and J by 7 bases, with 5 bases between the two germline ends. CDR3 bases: TGTGCCAGCAGCTTGGAGGCAGAGCAGTACTTC. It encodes CASSLEAEQYF.

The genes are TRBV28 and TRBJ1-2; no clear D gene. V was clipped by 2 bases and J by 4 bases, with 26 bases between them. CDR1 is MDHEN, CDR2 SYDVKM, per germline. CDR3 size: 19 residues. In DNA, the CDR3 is TGTGCCAGCAGTTTAGGGTCAGGTGGGCCTAGGACCGTTTTCTATGGCTACACCTTC. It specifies CASSLGSGGPRTVFYGYTF.

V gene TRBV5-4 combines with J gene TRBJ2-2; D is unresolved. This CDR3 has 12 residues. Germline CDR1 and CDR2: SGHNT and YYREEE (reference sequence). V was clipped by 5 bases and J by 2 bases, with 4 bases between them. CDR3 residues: CASRVNTGELFF. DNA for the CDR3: TGTGCCAGCAGGGTAAACACCGGGGAGCTGTTTTTT.

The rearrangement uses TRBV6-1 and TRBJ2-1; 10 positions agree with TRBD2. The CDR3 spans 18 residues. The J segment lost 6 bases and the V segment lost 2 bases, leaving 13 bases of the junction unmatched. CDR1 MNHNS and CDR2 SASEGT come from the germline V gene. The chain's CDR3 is CASSENPRTSGFLNEQFF. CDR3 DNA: TGTGCCAGCAGTGAAAATCCCCGGACTAGCGGATTCCTCAATGAGCAGTTCTTC.

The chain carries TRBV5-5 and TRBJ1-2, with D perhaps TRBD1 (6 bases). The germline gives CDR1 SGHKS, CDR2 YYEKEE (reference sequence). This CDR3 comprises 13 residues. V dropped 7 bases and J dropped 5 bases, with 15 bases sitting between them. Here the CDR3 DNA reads TGTGCCAGCGTACCCCAGGGGTTATATGGCTACACCTTC. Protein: CASVPQGLYGYTF. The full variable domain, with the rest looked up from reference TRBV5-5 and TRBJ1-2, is DAGVTQSPTHLIKTRGQQVTLRCSPISGHKSVSWYQQVLGQGPQFIFQYYEKEERGRGNFPDRFSARQFPNYSSELNVNALLLGDSALYLCASVPQGLYGYTFGSGTRLTVV.

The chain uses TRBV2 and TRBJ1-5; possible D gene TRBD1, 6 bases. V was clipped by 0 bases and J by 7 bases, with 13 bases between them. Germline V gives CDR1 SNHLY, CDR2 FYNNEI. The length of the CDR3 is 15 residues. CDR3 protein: CASSEAIQGWQPQHF. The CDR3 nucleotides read TGTGCCAGCAGTGAAGCGATACAGGGTTGGCAGCCCCAGCATTTT.

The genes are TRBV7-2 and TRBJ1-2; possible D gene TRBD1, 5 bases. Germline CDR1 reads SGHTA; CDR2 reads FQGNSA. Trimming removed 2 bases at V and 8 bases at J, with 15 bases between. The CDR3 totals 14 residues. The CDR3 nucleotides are TGTGCCAGCAGCTTACACGACAGAAGTAACGGCTACACCTTC. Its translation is CASSLHDRSNGYTF.